These 18 T cell receptor beta chains were all obtained from the same sample, sequenced in a study of T cell repertoires in cytomegalovirus infection. A single record per CDR3 protein comes from TCRdb applying MiXCR to the reads. The sample contains more than 250,000 distinct CDR3 sequences, about 13% of which appear only once. The sequencing input was PBMCs. These receptors all stem from a human donor in good health (CMV status not recorded). Some clones in this sample may be carry-over from other donors' samples.

This clonotype was seen only a few times. The chain has TRBV18 and TRBJ1-1; D is unresolved. This CDR3 spans 14 amino acids. V lost 4 bases and J 3 bases, leaving 12 bases between the germline ends. Germline CDR1 and CDR2: KGHSH and LQKENI. CDR3 DNA: TGTGCCAGCTCACTTGGGTCCTTGGACACTGAAGCTTTCTTT. Translation: CASSLGSLDTEAFF.

This clonotype was detected a few times. V usage is TRBV7-9 and J usage is TRBJ2-5; perhaps TRBD2 as D (5 bases). The CDR3 totals 16 residues. Germline values: CDR1 SEHNR, CDR2 FQNEAQ (reference sequence). The V end lost 3 bases, the J end lost 5 bases, and 19 bases lay between the germline ends. Here the CDR3 DNA reads TGTGCCAGCAGCTTGATTGGCAGGAGGTTGATTGAGACCCAGTACTTC. As protein: CASSLIGRRLIETQYF.

This clonotype was recorded at least ten times. V and J are TRBV7-2 and TRBJ2-3, with unresolved D. This CDR3 is built from 15 residues. Germline V gives CDR1 SGHTA, CDR2 FQGNSA. V was shortened by 1 base and J by 4 bases, with 12 bases between the two germline ends. The CDR3 here is CASSLGRRVADTQYF. DNA for the CDR3: TGTGCCAGCAGCTTAGGAAGGAGAGTCGCAGATACGCAGTATTTT.

This clonotype was seen only a few times. The rearrangement joins TRBV6-8 to TRBJ2-2, with 11 bases identical to TRBD1. CDR1 and CDR2 from the germline V gene are MNHGY and SAAAGT. Trimming removed 5 bases from V and 7 bases from J; junction bases left unmatched: 9. The CDR3 is 16 residues long. The CDR3 region has the DNA TGTGCCAGCAGTCGCGGGACAGGGGGAGGAGGCGGGGAGCTGTTTTTT. This encodes CASSRGTGGGGGELFF.

The chain is built from TRBV10-3 and TRBJ2-7, with D unclear. V lost 4 bases and J 2 bases, leaving 12 bases between the germline ends. The length of the CDR3 is 14 residues. Germline V gene sequence: CDR1 ENHRY, CDR2 SYGVKD. The CDR3 protein is CAISGGVSPYEQYF. CDR3 in DNA: TGTGCCATCAGTGGAGGCGTTTCCCCCTACGAGCAGTACTTC.

In its sample, this clonotype was seen a few times. The chain recombines TRBV3-1 with TRBJ2-7; TRBD2 is a possible D gene (5 bases). The CDR3 consists of 13 residues. Germline V gene data show CDR1 as LGHDT and CDR2 as YNNKEL (reference sequence). With 1 base removed from V and 13 bases from J, the gap between germline ends came to 17 bases. CDR3 sequence reads: CASSQADFRPLYF. The CDR3 coding sequence is TGTGCCAGCAGCCAAGCGGACTTCCGCCCTCTATACTTC.

This clonotype was found many times. The chain links TRBV7-2 to TRBJ1-6; 7 bases agree with TRBD1. Germline CDR1 reads SGHTA; CDR2 reads FQGNSA. CDR3 size: 16 residues. Losses at the gene ends were 1 base for V and 3 bases for J; bases not matched to a gene: 3. The CDR3 bases are TGTGCCAGCAGCTTAGGTCAGGGGGGCTATAATTCACCCCTCCACTTT. Protein: CASSLGQGGYNSPLHF. Complete variable domain (other parts from reference TRBV7-2 and TRBJ1-6): GAGVSQSPSNKVTEKGKDVELRCDPISGHTALYWYRQSLGQGLEFLIYFQGNSAPDKSGLPSDRFSAERTGGSVSTLTIQRTQQEDSAVYLCASSLGQGGYNSPLHFGNGTRLTVT.

This clonotype was seen a few times. V is TRBV10-3 and J is TRBJ1-4, with 8 nucleotides matching TRBD1. Trimming at V came to 6 bases and at J to 7 bases, leaving 7 bases not matched to a gene. CDR3 length: 14 amino acids. Germline CDR1 reads ENHRY; CDR2 reads SYGVKD. The CDR3 coding sequence is TGTGCCATCAGAGCTACAGGGGGGAGTGAAAAACTGTTTTTT. It encodes CAIRATGGSEKLFF.

This clonotype was observed a handful of times. V gene TRBV20-1 combines with J gene TRBJ2-7; 10 nucleotides align to TRBD2. CDR1 is DFQATT, CDR2 SNEGSKA, per germline (reference sequence). CDR3 length: 13 residues. With 5 bases clipped from V and 1 base from J, the junction kept 2 bases outside the gene matches. The CDR3: CSAWTSGSYEQYF. CDR3 DNA sequence: TGCAGTGCTTGGACTAGCGGATCCTACGAGCAGTACTTC.

There are a few counts of this clonotype. The V call is TRBV20-1, the J call TRBJ2-3, with D unresolved. The CDR3 is 14 amino acids. V dropped 5 bases and J dropped 0 bases, with 12 bases sitting between them. Germline lookup yields CDR1 DFQATT and CDR2 SNEGSKA (reference sequence). The CDR3 region is CSAWRPSSTDTQYF. Here the CDR3 DNA reads TGCAGTGCTTGGCGACCCTCTAGCACAGATACGCAGTATTTT.

This clonotype was detected ten times or more. This chain joins TRBV7-2 and TRBJ2-7; 8 nucleotides match TRBD1. Germline trimming cut 5 bases from V and 5 bases from J; bases unmatched to any gene: 5. This CDR3 is 13 amino acids long. Germline V gene data show CDR1 as SGHTA and CDR2 as FQGNSA. This CDR3 is CASSLDRGNEQYF. The CDR3 DNA is TGTGCCAGCAGCCTAGACAGGGGAAACGAGCAGTACTTC.

This clonotype showed up many times. CDR3: CASSPEGTRRQETQYF. The DNA of the CDR3 is TGTGCCAGCAGCCCCGAGGGGACTAGAAGACAAGAGACCCAGTACTTC. The V gene is TRBV11-2, the J gene TRBJ2-5; 8 bases match TRBD2. The germline gives CDR1 SGHAT, CDR2 FQNNGV. V trimming: 5 bases; J trimming: 2 bases; junction bases outside the gene matches: 10. The CDR3 contains 16 residues.

The chain links TRBV20-1 to TRBJ2-3; 7 nucleotides align to TRBD1. With 1 base clipped from V and 4 bases from J, the junction kept 2 bases outside the gene matches. The germline V gene encodes CDR1 DFQATT and CDR2 SNEGSKA (reference sequence). This CDR3 spans 13 amino acids. The CDR3 reads CSARGTGADTQYF. CDR3 DNA sequence: TGCAGTGCTAGAGGTACAGGGGCAGATACGCAGTATTTT.

The rearrangement joins TRBV7-9 to TRBJ2-7, with 10 bases identical to TRBD2. Germline V CDR1 and CDR2: SEHNR, FQNEAQ (reference sequence). Trimming cost V 5 bases and J 3 bases; bases outside gene matches: 7. The CDR3 runs 15 residues. CDR3 amino acids: CASSLLAGEGYEQYF. In DNA, the CDR3 is TGTGCCAGCAGCCTTCTAGCGGGAGAGGGCTACGAGCAGTACTTC. Combining the CDR3 with reference TRBV7-9 and TRBJ2-7 gives the whole variable domain DTGVSQNPRHKITKRGQNVTFRCDPISEHNRLYWYRQTLGQGPEFLTYFQNEAQLEKSRLLSDRFSAERPKGSFSTLEIQRTEQGDSAMYLCASSLLAGEGYEQYFGPGTRLTVT.

Ten or more counts support this clonotype. The gene calls are TRBV12-3 or TRBV12-4 and TRBJ2-3; D is possibly TRBD2 (6 bases). The CDR3 is 13 amino acids. With 5 bases removed from V and 5 bases from J, the gap between germline ends came to 11 bases. DNA of the CDR3: TGTGCCAGCAGTCAGGAGGGAGGAGATACGCAGTATTTT. Its translation: CASSQEGGDTQYF.

This clonotype was seen a few times. The CDR3 coding sequence is TGTGCCACCAGCAGAGATCTAGGAGGACAGGGAAGTACCGGGGAGCTGTTTTTT. Its translation: CATSRDLGGQGSTGELFF. V usage is TRBV15 and J usage is TRBJ2-2; 8 bases are shared with TRBD1. V lost 0 bases to trimming and J lost 5 bases; unmatched junction nucleotides: 11. This CDR3 is 18 amino acids long. CDR1 is LNHNV, CDR2 YYDKDF, per germline (reference sequence).

The genes are TRBV3-1 and TRBJ2-5, with D tentatively TRBD2 (6 bases). CDR1 is LGHDT, CDR2 YNNKEL, per germline (reference sequence). The CDR3 is made up of 14 amino acids. V was pared by 5 bases and J by 1 base, with 11 bases between. CDR3 residues: CASSFAGRQETQYF. In DNA form, the CDR3 reads TGTGCCAGCAGCTTTGCGGGGCGCCAAGAGACCCAGTACTTC.

This clonotype has ten or more counts. The chain is built from TRBV12-3 or TRBV12-4 and TRBJ2-7; D not certain. The germline V and J ends were trimmed by 5 bases and 3 bases, with 11 bases remaining between them. This CDR3 is built from 13 residues. CDR3 in DNA: TGTGCCAGCAGTCGTGGGGTTGGCTACGAGCAGTACTTC. It encodes CASSRGVGYEQYF.